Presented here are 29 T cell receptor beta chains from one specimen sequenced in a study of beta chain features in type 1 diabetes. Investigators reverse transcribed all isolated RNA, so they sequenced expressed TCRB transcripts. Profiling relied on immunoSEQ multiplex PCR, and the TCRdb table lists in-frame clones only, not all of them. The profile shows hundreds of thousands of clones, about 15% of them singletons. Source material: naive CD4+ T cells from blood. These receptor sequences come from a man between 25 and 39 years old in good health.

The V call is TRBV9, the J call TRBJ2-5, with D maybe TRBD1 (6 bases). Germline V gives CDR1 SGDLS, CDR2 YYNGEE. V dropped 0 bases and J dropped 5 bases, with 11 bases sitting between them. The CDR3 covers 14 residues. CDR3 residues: CASSVAQGSETQYF. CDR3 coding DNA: TGTGCCAGCAGCGTAGCCCAGGGGTCGGAGACCCAGTACTTC.

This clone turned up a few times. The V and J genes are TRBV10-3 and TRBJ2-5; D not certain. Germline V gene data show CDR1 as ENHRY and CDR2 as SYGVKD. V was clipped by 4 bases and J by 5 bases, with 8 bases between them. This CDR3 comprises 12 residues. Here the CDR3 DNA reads TGTGCCATCAGTGCCAGTGGTGAGACCCAGTACTTC. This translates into CAISASGETQYF.

The CDR3 sequence: CASSTDPQAYNEQFF. Here the CDR3 DNA reads TGTGCCAGCAGCACAGACCCTCAGGCCTACAATGAGCAGTTCTTC. V gene TRBV5-4 combines with J gene TRBJ2-1; no firm D call. This CDR3 spans 15 amino acids. Germline V CDR1 and CDR2: SGHNT, YYREEE (reference sequence). Trimming pared 4 bases from V and 2 bases from J, leaving 13 bases between.

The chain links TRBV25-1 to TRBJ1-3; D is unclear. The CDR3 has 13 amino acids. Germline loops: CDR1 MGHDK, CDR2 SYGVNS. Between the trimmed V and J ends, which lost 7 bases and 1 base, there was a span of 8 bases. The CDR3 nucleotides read TGTGCCAGCACATTCGGGTCTGGAAACACCATATATTTT. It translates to CASTFGSGNTIYF.

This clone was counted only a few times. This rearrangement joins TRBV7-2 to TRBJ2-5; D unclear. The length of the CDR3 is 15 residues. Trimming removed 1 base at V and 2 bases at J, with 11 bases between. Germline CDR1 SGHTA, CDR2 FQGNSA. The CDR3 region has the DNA TGTGCCAGCAGCTTAGGAGACCTTGGACAAGAGACCCAGTACTTC. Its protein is CASSLGDLGQETQYF.

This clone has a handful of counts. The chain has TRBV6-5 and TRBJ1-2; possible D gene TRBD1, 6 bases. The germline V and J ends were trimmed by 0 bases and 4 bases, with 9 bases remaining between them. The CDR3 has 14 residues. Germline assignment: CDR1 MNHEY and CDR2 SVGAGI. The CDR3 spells CASSYSATGYGYTF. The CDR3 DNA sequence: TGTGCCAGCAGTTACTCCGCGACAGGCTATGGCTACACCTTC.

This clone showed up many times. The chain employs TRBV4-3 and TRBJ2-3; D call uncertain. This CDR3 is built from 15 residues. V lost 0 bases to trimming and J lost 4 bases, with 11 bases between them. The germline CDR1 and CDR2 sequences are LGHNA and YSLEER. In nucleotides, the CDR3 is TGCGCCAGCAGCCAAGATCAGCAATTCCCAGATACGCAGTATTTT. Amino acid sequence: CASSQDQQFPDTQYF.

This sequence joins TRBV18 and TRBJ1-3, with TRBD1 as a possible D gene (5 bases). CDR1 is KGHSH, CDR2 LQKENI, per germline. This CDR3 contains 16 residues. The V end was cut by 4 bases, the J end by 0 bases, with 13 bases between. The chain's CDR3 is CASSLLRGSSGNTIYF. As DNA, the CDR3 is TGTGCCAGCTCACTTCTTAGGGGATCCTCTGGAAACACCATATATTTT.

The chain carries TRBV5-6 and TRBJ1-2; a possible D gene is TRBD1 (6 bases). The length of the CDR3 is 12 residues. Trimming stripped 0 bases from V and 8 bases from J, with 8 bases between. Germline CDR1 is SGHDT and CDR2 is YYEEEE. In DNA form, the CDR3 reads TGTGCCAGCAGCTTGGCCGGGGGCGGCTACACCTTC. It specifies CASSLAGGGYTF.

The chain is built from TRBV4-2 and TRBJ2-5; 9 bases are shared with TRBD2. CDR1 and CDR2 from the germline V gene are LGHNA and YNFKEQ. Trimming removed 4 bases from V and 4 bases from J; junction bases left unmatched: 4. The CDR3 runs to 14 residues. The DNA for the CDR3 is TGTGCCAGCAGCCGTCGACTAGCGGCAGAGACCCAGTACTTC. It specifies CASSRRLAAETQYF.

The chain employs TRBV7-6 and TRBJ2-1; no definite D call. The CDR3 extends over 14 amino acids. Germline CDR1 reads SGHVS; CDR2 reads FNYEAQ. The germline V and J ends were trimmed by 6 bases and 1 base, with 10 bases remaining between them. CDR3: CASSPTVSYNEQFF. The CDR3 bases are TGTGCCAGCAGTCCGACTGTATCCTACAATGAGCAGTTCTTC.

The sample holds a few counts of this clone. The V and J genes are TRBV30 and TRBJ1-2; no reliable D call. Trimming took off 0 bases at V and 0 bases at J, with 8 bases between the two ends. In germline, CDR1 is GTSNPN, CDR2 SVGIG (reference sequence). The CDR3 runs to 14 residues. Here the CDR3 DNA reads TGTGCCTGGAGTGTACTGGGCCCTAACTATGGCTACACCTTC. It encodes CAWSVLGPNYGYTF.

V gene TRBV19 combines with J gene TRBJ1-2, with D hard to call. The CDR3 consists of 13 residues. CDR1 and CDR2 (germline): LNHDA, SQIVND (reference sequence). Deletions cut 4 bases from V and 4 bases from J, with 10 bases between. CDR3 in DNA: TGTGCCAGTAGTAAGGCCGGTTCCTATGGCTACACCTTC. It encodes CASSKAGSYGYTF.

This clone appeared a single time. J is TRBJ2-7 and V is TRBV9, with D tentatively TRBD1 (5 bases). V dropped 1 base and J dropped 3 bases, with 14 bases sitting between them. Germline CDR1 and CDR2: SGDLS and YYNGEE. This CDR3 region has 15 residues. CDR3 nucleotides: TGTGCCAGCAGCGTACCCCAGACAGAGTTCTACGAGCAGTACGTC. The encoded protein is CASSVPQTEFYEQYV.

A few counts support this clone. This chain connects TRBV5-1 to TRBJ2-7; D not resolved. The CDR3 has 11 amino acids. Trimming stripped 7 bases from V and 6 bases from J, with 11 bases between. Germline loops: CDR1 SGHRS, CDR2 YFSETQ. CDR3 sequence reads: CASPTGGEQYF. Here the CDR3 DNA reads TGCGCCAGCCCCACGGGCGGCGAGCAGTACTTC.

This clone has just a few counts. CDR3 nucleotides: TGTGCCAGCTCACCGGTAGTGGGTACCACCTACGAGCAGTACTTC. Translating it yields CASSPVVGTTYEQYF. This chain links TRBV18 with TRBJ2-7; the D is unclear. The CDR3 loop spans 15 amino acids. Trimming stripped 3 bases from V and 2 bases from J, with 14 bases between. Germline values: CDR1 KGHSH, CDR2 LQKENI. The variable domain in full, with the rest retrieved from reference TRBV18 and TRBJ2-7, is NAGVMQNPRHLVRRRGQEARLRCSPMKGHSHVYWYRQLPEEGLKFMVYLQKENIIDESGMPKERFSAEFPKEGPSILRIQQVVRGDSAAYFCASSPVVGTTYEQYFGPGTRLTVT.

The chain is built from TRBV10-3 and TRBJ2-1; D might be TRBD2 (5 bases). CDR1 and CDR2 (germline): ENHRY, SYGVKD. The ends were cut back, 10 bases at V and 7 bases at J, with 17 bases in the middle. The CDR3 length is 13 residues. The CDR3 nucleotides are TGTGCCACCGGAGGACCCTTGGGGAATGAGCAGTTCTTC. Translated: CATGGPLGNEQFF.

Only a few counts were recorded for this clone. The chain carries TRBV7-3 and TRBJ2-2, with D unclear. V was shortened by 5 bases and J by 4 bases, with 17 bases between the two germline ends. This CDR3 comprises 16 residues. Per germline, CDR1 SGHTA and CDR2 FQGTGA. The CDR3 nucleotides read TGTGCCAGCAGCCCTAGACAAAGAACGGTCACCGGGGAGCTGTTTTTT. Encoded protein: CASSPRQRTVTGELFF.

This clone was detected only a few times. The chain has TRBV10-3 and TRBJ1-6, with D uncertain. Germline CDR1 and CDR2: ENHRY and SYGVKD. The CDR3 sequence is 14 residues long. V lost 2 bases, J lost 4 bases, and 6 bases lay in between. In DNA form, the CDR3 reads TGTGCCATCAGTGAGGCCCGGTATAATTCACCCCTCCACTTT. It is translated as CAISEARYNSPLHF.

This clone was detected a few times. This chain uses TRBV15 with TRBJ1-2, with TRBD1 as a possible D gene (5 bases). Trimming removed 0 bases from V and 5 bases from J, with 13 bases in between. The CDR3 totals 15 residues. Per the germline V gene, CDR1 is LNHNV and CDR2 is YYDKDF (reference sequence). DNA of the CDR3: TGTGCCACCAGCAGAGAGGGGGTAATTGGTTATGGCTACACCTTC. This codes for CATSREGVIGYGYTF.

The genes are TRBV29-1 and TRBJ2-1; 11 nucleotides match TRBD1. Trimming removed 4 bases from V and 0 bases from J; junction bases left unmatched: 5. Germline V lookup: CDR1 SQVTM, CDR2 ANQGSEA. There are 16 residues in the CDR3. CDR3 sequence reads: CSVVDRGPPSYNEQFF. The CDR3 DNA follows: TGCAGCGTTGTGGACAGGGGGCCCCCCTCCTACAATGAGCAGTTCTTC.

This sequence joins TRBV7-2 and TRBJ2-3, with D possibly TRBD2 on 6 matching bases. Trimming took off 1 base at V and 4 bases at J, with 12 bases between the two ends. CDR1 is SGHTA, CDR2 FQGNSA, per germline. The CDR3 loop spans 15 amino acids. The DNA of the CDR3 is TGTGCCAGCAGCTTAGACCTAGCGAGTGCAGATACGCAGTATTTT. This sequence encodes CASSLDLASADTQYF.

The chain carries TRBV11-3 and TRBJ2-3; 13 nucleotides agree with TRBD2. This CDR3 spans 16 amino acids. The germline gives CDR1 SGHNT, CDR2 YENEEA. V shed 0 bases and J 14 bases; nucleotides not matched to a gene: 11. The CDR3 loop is CASSLDLTSGGPRRYF. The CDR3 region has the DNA TGTGCCAGCAGCTTAGACTTGACTAGCGGGGGGCCCCGGCGGTATTTT. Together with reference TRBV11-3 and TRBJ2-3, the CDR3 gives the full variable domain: EAGVVQSPRYKIIEKKQPVAFWCNPISGHNTLYWYLQNLGQGPELLIRYENEEAVDDSQLPKDRFSAERLKGVDSTLKIQPAELGDSAVYLCASSLDLTSGGPRRYFGPGTRLTVL.

CDR3 region: CASSLPTGANVLTF. CDR3 nucleotide sequence: TGTGCCAGCAGCCTCCCGACCGGGGCCAACGTCCTGACTTTC. The chain recombines TRBV7-2 with TRBJ2-6; no clear D. This CDR3 comprises 14 residues. Germline CDR1 is SGHTA and CDR2 is FQGNSA. V was shortened by 5 bases and J by 4 bases, with 9 bases between the two germline ends.

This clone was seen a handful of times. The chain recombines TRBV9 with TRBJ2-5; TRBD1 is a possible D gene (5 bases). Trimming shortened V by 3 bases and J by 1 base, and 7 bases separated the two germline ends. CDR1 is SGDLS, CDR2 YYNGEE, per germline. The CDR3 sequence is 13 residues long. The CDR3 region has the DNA TGTGCCAGCAGCGCTGGGGCCCAAGAGACCCAGTACTTC. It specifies CASSAGAQETQYF.

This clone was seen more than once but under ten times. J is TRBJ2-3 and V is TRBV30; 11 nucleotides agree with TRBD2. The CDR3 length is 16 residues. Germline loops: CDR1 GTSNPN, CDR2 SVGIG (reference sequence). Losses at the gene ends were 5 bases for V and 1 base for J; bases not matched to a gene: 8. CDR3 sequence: CAWGGLLAGGTDTQYF. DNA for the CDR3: TGTGCCTGGGGAGGGTTACTAGCGGGGGGCACAGATACGCAGTATTTT.

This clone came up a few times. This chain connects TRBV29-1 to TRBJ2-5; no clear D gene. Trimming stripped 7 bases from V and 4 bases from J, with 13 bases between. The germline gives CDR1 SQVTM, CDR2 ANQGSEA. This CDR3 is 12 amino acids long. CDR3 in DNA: TGCAGCGCCCCAACATACGGAGAGACCCAGTACTTC. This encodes CSAPTYGETQYF. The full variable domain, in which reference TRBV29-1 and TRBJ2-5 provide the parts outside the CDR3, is SAVISQKPSRDICQRGTSLTIQCQVDSQVTMMFWYRQQPGQSLTLIATANQGSEATYESGFVIDKFPISRPNLTFSTLTVSNMSPEDSSIYLCSAPTYGETQYFGPGTRLLVL.

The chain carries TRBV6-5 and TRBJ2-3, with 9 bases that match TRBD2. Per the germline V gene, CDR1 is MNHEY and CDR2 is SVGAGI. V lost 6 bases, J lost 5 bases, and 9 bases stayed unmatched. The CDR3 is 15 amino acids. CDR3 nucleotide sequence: TGTGCCAGCAGCCGGGGACTAGCAGGAGGAGATACGCAGTATTTT. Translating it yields CASSRGLAGGDTQYF.

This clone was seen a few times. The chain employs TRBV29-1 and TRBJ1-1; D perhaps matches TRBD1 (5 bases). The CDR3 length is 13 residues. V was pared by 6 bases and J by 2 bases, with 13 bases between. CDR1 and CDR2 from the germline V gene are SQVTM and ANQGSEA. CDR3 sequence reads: CSVAGQPNTEAFF. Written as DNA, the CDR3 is TGCAGCGTAGCAGGGCAACCTAACACTGAAGCTTTCTTT.